Given below is one T cell receptor beta chain in context. The antigen is undetermined. These data belong to a study of shared clonotypes between healthy human individuals. About the study: Serving as donors were two women and a few men, whose ages spanned 18 to 49. Findings and caveats of the study: Larger richness was generally estimated for naive than memory subsets. For sorted subsets, rarefaction showed incomplete sequencing despite large depth. A handful of donors showed sharing of around 5% of naive CD4 clonotypes.

Measured with immunoSEQ multiplex PCR; TCRdb has only the in-frame clones, and not every one. The sample contains a few million clones, nearly 97% of which appear only once. This sequence was found in a man younger than 35 in good health. Sequencing used naive CD4+ T cells sorted from blood. Indicated subset: CD45RA+ positively selected.

Written as DNA, the CDR3 is TGTGCCAGCAGTCGGACAGGGGGCTCCCCCTACGAGCAGTACTTC. Its translation: CASSRTGGSPYEQYF. The chain combines TRBV27 with TRBJ2-7; 11 bases map to TRBD1. The CDR3 is 15 amino acids. CDR1 and CDR2 from the germline V gene are MNHEY and SMNVEV (reference sequence). After removal of 5 bases from V and 2 bases from J, the junction contained 5 bases not matched to a gene.